The T cell receptor (beta chain) under discussion was sequenced for a study of T cell responses to AZD1222 COVID-19 vaccine. Turning to the study itself: Samples with a second dose at about 4 or about 12 weeks were pooled together.

The method was immunoSEQ multiplex PCR; TCRdb's version includes in-frame clones alone and lacks a portion of them. The sample lists 100,000 to 150,000 clones, around 84% occurring once. The J segment lost 7 bases and the V segment lost 3 bases, leaving 5 bases of the junction unmatched. The CDR3 runs 14 residues. Germline CDR1 and CDR2: KGHSH and LQKENI. In regard to this clone: No antigen is known for it.

Findings and caveats of the study: Spike-specific TCR breadth and depth went up after people got two AZD1222 doses. The donor cohort was predominantly white British with a female majority, and clonal diversity may have been underestimated. Only a handful of individuals given AZD1222 were seropositive at baseline.

The sequence came from an adult in good health. Sequenced material: peripheral blood, taken on day 0 of AZD1222 vaccination. This chain links TRBV18 with TRBJ2-7, with 11 bases that match TRBD1. CDR3 coding DNA: TGTGCCAGCTCACCCCCGGGACAGGGGGAAGAGCAGTACTTC. This sequence encodes CASSPPGQGEEQYF. The whole variable domain, filled in from reference TRBV18 and TRBJ2-7, reads NAGVMQNPRHLVRRRGQEARLRCSPMKGHSHVYWYRQLPEEGLKFMVYLQKENIIDESGMPKERFSAEFPKEGPSILRIQQVVRGDSAAYFCASSPPGQGEEQYFGPGTRLTVT.